The 17 T cell receptor beta chains reported below all come from one sample, sequenced in a study of T cells in Graves' hyperthyroidism and ophthalmopathy. RNA transcripts provided the source from which TCR beta CDR3 regions were amplified. Researchers ran a first-round RT-PCR on the TCR CDR3 using the HTBI primer set. Using its own MiXCR run on the multiplex PCR reads, TCRdb lists one record per CDR3 protein. The top ten clones hold around 30% of a sample with hundreds of thousands of distinct CDR3 sequences, roughly a third of them seen once. Sequencing was performed on blood. The source is a middle-aged woman with Graves' hyperthyroidism.

This clonotype appeared a few times. The V call is TRBV7-2, the J call TRBJ2-5, with 10 bases lining up with TRBD2. Germline CDR1 SGHTA, CDR2 FQGNSA. This CDR3 region has 16 residues. V gave up 5 bases and J gave up 3 bases; unmatched junction bases: 9. This CDR3 reads CASSQASLAGEETQYF. The CDR3 DNA sequence: TGTGCCAGCAGCCAAGCTAGCCTAGCGGGAGAAGAGACCCAGTACTTC.

This clonotype came up once. The junction departs from germline at one end; a sequencing error may be responsible. The chain carries TRBV7-2 and TRBJ2-3; D is undetermined. The CDR3 totals 17 residues. Germline assignment: CDR1 SGHTA and CDR2 FQGNSA. The CDR3, as DNA: TGTGCCAGCAGTTTAGAAACCTTATTGTGGAGCACAGATACGCAGTATTTT. Translation gives CASSLETLLWSTDTQYF.

This clonotype is a singleton in its sample. A clone one base away is much larger, so this may be a read error. This rearrangement joins TRBV6-1 to TRBJ1-2; tentative D call: TRBD1 (5 bases). This CDR3 spans 13 amino acids. V was shortened by 5 bases and J by 6 bases, with 13 bases between the two germline ends. CDR1 is MNHNS, CDR2 SASEGT, per germline. CDR3 protein: CASSLSRGNGYTF. The CDR3 DNA reads TGTGCCAGCAGTTTATCACGGGGCAATGGCTACACCTTC.

This chain connects TRBV7-8 to TRBJ1-2, with D maybe TRBD1 (5 bases). This CDR3 has 15 residues. Looked up from germline, CDR1 is SGHVS and CDR2 is FQNEAQ. V was clipped by 1 base and J by 3 bases, with 12 bases between them. The CDR3 region has the DNA TGTGCCAGCAGCTTAGGACTTAGGGGACACTATGGCTACACCTTC. Its protein is CASSLGLRGHYGYTF.

The rearrangement links TRBV6-1 to TRBJ2-6; D unclear. Germline CDR1 MNHNS, CDR2 SASEGT. Trimming took off 5 bases at V and 5 bases at J, with 22 bases between the two ends. The CDR3 consists of 18 residues. The CDR3 loop reads CASSLSGPILLRANVLTF. The CDR3, as DNA: TGTGCCAGCAGTCTGTCCGGGCCGATCCTCTTGAGGGCCAACGTCCTGACTTTC.

The chain employs TRBV16 and TRBJ1-3; D uncertain. Trimming pared 1 base from V and 0 bases from J, leaving 16 bases between. The V gene's germline CDR1 is KGHSY and CDR2 FQNENV. This CDR3 contains 18 residues. DNA for the CDR3: TGTGCCAGCAGCCAATTGCGCGCGGGAAAGGACTCTGGAAACACCATATATTTT. This encodes CASSQLRAGKDSGNTIYF. The variable domain in full, with the rest retrieved from reference TRBV16 and TRBJ1-3, is GEEVAQTPKHLVRGEGQKAKLYCAPIKGHSYVFWYQQVLKNEFKFLISFQNENVFDETGMPKERFSAKCLPNSPCSLEIQATKLEDSAVYFCASSQLRAGKDSGNTIYFGEGSWLTVV.

This sequence joins TRBV5-5 and TRBJ1-2; no firm D call. The CDR3 spans 15 residues. Trimming took off 3 bases at V and 8 bases at J, with 20 bases between the two ends. CDR1 and CDR2 from the germline V gene are SGHKS and YYEKEE (reference sequence). The CDR3 DNA is TGTGCCAGCAGCTGGAGACTTTACAGACTTCACGGCTACACCTTC. This gives the protein CASSWRLYRLHGYTF.

CDR3 sequence (DNA): TGTGCCAGCAGTCGACCAGGCCCTGTCTCCTACGAGCAGTACTTC. It is translated as CASSRPGPVSYEQYF. The chain couples TRBV7-2 to TRBJ2-7, with no clear D. V lost 6 bases to trimming and J lost 0 bases, with 15 bases between them. Per germline, CDR1 SGHTA and CDR2 FQGNSA. The CDR3 is 15 amino acids.

This clonotype was found a few times. The chain carries TRBV7-2 and TRBJ1-2; D gene unclear. From germline, CDR1 is SGHTA and CDR2 FQGNSA. V shed 5 bases and J shed 3 bases, with 10 bases lying between them. CDR3 length: 13 residues. CDR3 in amino acids: CASSQTNHYGYTF. In DNA, the CDR3 is TGTGCCAGCAGCCAGACCAACCACTATGGCTACACCTTC.

A few counts support this clonotype. The chain links TRBV7-9 to TRBJ2-5; TRBD1 matches at 7 bases. Per the germline V gene, CDR1 is SEHNR and CDR2 is FQNEAQ (reference sequence). The CDR3 totals 14 residues. V was clipped by 5 bases and J by 1 base; unmatched bases: 4. As DNA, the CDR3 is TGTGCCAGCAGCCCGGGACAGCTCCAAGAGACCCAGTACTTC. This encodes CASSPGQLQETQYF.

A word on this clonotype: Lacking the conserved final phenylalanine or tryptophan, this CDR3 likely reflects a read error. The chain employs TRBV7-8 and TRBJ1-2, with a weak D call TRBD1 (6 bases). The CDR3 totals 13 residues. Germline loops: CDR1 SGHVS, CDR2 FQNEAQ. V dropped 3 bases and J dropped 8 bases, with 13 bases sitting between them. CDR3 residues: CASSLVQGSGYTL. The DNA for the CDR3 is TGTGCCAGCAGCTTGGTGCAGGGGAGCGGCTACACCCTC.

In its sample, this clonotype was seen many times. This CDR3 reads CASSPQGHEQYF. CDR3 sequence (DNA): TGTGCCAGCAGCCCCCAGGGTCACGAGCAGTACTTC. The genes are TRBV12-3 or TRBV12-4 and TRBJ2-7; tentatively, D is TRBD1 (5 bases). Trimming removed 6 bases from V and 5 bases from J, with 11 bases in between. The CDR3 covers 12 residues.

In its sample, this clonotype was seen a few times. The chain uses TRBV19 and TRBJ1-1; perhaps TRBD1 as D (6 bases). This CDR3 spans 16 amino acids. The germline gives CDR1 LNHDA, CDR2 SQIVND (reference sequence). V lost 2 bases, J lost 5 bases, and 18 bases lay in between. The CDR3 DNA follows: TGTGCCAGTAGTATACGTACACAGGGTGGGAGTACTGAAGCTTTCTTT. Protein product: CASSIRTQGGSTEAFF.

The chain couples TRBV12-3 or TRBV12-4 to TRBJ2-2; maybe TRBD1 (6 bases). The ends were cut back, 8 bases at V and 7 bases at J, with 23 bases in the middle. The CDR3 is made up of 16 amino acids. The CDR3: CASYTLGGNGGGELFF. The CDR3 DNA reads as TGTGCCAGCTATACCCTAGGGGGTAACGGCGGCGGGGAGCTGTTTTTT.

Of note for this clonotype: This clone may be a read error of a much larger clone one base away. The chain combines TRBV7-9 with TRBJ1-2; TRBD1 is a possible D gene (6 bases). The CDR3 length is 14 residues. The germline CDR1 and CDR2 sequences are SEHNR and FQNEAQ (reference sequence). The CDR3 sequence: CTSSPGTTNYGYTF. DNA for the CDR3: TGTACCAGCAGCCCTGGGACAACTAACTATGGCTACACCTTC.

This clonotype was counted only a few times. V usage is TRBV5-1 and J usage is TRBJ2-7; D assignment may be TRBD1 or TRBD2 (5 bases each). Germline V gene data show CDR1 as SGHRS and CDR2 as YFSETQ. This CDR3 comprises 15 residues. Trimming pared 4 bases from V and 4 bases from J, leaving 18 bases between. The CDR3 DNA follows: TGCGCCAGCAGCCGGGACCAGGCACTATCGTACGAGCAGTACTTC. It yields the protein CASSRDQALSYEQYF.

This clonotype was observed many times. The chain recombines TRBV7-2 with TRBJ2-7; 7 bases align to TRBD2. The J segment lost 2 bases and the V segment lost 3 bases, leaving 4 bases of the junction unmatched. The CDR3 has 14 amino acids. Germline-derived CDR1 and CDR2 are SGHTA and FQGNSA. The CDR3, as DNA: TGTGCCAGCAGCTTGAGCGGGGACGCCTACGAGCAGTACTTC. Translating it yields CASSLSGDAYEQYF.